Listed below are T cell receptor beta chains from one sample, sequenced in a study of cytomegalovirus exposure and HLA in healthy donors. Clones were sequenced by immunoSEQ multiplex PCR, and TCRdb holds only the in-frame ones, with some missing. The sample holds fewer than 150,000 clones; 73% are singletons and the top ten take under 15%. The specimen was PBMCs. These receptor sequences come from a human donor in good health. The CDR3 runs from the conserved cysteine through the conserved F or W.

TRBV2 CASKQGALGTGELFF
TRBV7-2 CASSILAGTDTQYF
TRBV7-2 CASSPPRAGELFF
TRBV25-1 CASSELGGRGDEQYF
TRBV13 CASSPTAGGGEGYGYTF
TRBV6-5 CASSYGGFAGYTF
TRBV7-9 CASSLGWGGVQETQYF
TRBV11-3 CASSLTSSGINEQFF
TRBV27 CASSLLGPTNTGELFF
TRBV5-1 CASSLGGGQGITEAFF
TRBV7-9 CASSPRTENTGELFF
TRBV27 CASSLAEDNTEAFF
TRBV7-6 CASSLGGNTGELFF
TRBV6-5 CASGRGQGGSPLHF
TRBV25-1 CASSETLREGEQYF
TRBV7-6 CASSLQGSGTDTQYF
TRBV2 CASAELQASRGYTF
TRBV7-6 CASSLTGGSSYNSPLHF
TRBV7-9 CASSSFIGQGELFF
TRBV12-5 CASGLVRGQGNTEAFF
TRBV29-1 CSVEGFRGTYNEQFF
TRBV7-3 CASSPGDYLNTGELFF
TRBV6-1 CASIGGIGTGELFF
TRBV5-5 CASRSGGNTGELFF
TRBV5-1 CASSFGGADTQYF
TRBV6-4 CASSDSWEGPGEQFF
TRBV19 CASSIGERGYEQYF
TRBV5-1 CASSLNGLAGYTGELFF
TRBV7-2 CASSLVSRDEQYF